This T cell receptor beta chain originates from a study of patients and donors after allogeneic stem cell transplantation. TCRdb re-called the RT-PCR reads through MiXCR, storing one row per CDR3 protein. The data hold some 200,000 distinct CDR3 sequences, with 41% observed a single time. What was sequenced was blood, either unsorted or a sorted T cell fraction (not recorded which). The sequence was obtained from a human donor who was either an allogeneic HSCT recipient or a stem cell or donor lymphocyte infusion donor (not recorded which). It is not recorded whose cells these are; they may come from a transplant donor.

The chain's CDR3 is CASSQGQAGTGGYTF. CDR3 nucleotide sequence: TGCGCCAGCAGCCAAGGTCAAGCCGGGACCGGGGGCTACACCTTC. This chain joins TRBV4-1 and TRBJ1-2; possibly TRBD1 for D (5 bases). Trimming took off 1 base at V and 8 bases at J, with 17 bases between the two ends. Germline loops: CDR1 MGHRA, CDR2 YSYEKL. CDR3 length: 15 amino acids.